This T cell receptor (beta chain) was recorded in a study of cytomegalovirus exposure and HLA in healthy donors. Turning to the study itself: Both the 120 validation repertoires and the 666 first-cohort repertoires used the same platform, as reported by a later analysis. Findings and caveats of the study: In the approximately 130 validation repertoires, under 95% of cluster scores exceeded 0, per a later analysis. Some public TCRs appeared in many individuals, while most sequences were rare.

The germline V and J ends were trimmed by 10 bases and 2 bases, with 15 bases remaining between them. CDR3 length equals 13 residues. Germline CDR1 is WSHSY and CDR2 is SAAADI. This clone was picked up one time. Its antigen is undetermined. Repertoires were generated with immunoSEQ multiplex PCR, while TCRdb's copy carries only in-frame clones and drops some. The data show roughly 200,000 clones, about 81% seen once. Sequencing input: PBMCs. This receptor was obtained from a woman between 25 and 40 years old in good health and CMV-seronegative. V usage is TRBV10-2 and J usage is TRBJ2-7; D unresolved. CDR3 region: CATFSSFTYEQYF. The CDR3 nucleotides are TGCGCCACCTTTTCTAGTTTCACCTACGAGCAGTACTTC.